This T cell receptor beta chain stems from a study of cytomegalovirus exposure and HLA in healthy donors. Study in general: An early data release held approximately 85 million unique TCRs from HLA-typed donors. Whole-study results and caveats: Cytomegalovirus association was listed for 164 TCR beta chains.

PCR involved 60 Vbeta and 13 Jbeta primers. Repertoires were generated with immunoSEQ multiplex PCR, while TCRdb's copy carries only in-frame clones and drops some. The data show 120,000 or so clones, with about 73% seen just once and roughly 6.1% held by the top ten. Trimming removed 4 bases from V and 2 bases from J, with 9 bases in between. The germline V gene encodes CDR1 SEHNR and CDR2 FQNEAQ (reference sequence). The CDR3 consists of 13 residues. In the case of this clone: Its antigen is unknown. This sample also contains other DNA sequences that code for the same CDR3.

This receptor was taken from a woman between 40 and 50 years old in good health and CMV-seronegative. The rearrangement uses TRBV7-9 and TRBJ2-7, with D perhaps matching TRBD1 (6 bases). The specimen sequenced was PBMCs. CDR3 in DNA: TGTGCCAGCAGCTCCGGGACAACCTACGAGCAGTACTTC. Residues: CASSSGTTYEQYF.